This T cell receptor beta chain came from a study of blood T cell repertoires in COVID-19. Study-level information: Whether acute or convalescent, the COVID-19 samples came from the United States, Italy and Spain. T cells, B-cell-depleted T cells, or PBMCs supplied cDNA or gDNA.

Germline assignment: CDR1 SGHRS and CDR2 YFSETQ. Deletions cut 3 bases from V and 6 bases from J, with 15 bases between. There are 14 residues in the CDR3. Per the original methods: Amplification of reference gene primers was used by the study to estimate nucleated cell counts. Generated by immunoSEQ multiplex PCR, the TCRdb table keeps only in-frame clones and is missing some. V and J calls and clone size follow that table, whereas D and trimming were derived from the DNA. This sample yields around 72,000 clones, of which about 90% are seen a single time; just over 8% belongs to the top ten. Sequencing input: peripheral blood. This receptor was taken from a man aged 50 to 59 with active COVID-19. The chain combines TRBV5-1 with TRBJ1-1; unclear D gene. The CDR3 loop is CASSSLSLTAEAFF. The CDR3 region has the DNA TGCGCCAGCAGCTCCCTATCTTTAACCGCTGAAGCTTTCTTT.